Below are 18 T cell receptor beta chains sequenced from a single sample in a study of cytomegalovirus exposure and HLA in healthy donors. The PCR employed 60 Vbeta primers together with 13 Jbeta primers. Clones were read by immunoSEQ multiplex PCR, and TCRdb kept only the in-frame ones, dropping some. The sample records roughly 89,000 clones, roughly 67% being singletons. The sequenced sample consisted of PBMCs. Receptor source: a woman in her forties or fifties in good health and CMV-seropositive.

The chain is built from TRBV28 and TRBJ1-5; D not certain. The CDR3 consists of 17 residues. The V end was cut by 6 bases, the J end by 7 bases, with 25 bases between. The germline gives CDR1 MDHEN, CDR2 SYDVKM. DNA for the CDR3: TGTGCCAGCAGCCGCTTTGATGGACGGCACTGGGAGCAGCCCCAGCATTTT. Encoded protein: CASSRFDGRHWEQPQHF.

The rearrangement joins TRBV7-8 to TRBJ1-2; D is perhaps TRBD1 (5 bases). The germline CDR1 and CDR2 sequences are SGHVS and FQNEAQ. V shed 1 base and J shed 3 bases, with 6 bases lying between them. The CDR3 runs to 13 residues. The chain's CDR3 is CASSLVTDYGYTF. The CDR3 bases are TGTGCCAGCAGCTTAGTGACAGACTATGGCTACACCTTC. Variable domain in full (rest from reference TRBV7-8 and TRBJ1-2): GAGVSQSPRYKVAKRGQDVALRCDPISGHVSLFWYQQALGQGPEFLTYFQNEAQLDKSGLPSDRFFAERPEGSVSTLKIQRTQQEDSAVYLCASSLVTDYGYTFGSGTRLTVV.

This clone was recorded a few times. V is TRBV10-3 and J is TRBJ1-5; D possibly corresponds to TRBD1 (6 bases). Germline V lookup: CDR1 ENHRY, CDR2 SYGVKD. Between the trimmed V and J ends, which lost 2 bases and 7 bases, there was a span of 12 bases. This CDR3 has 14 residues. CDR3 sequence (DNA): TGTGCCATCAGTGAGGGGGGGGCTGGCCAGCCCCAGCATTTT. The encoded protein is CAISEGGAGQPQHF.

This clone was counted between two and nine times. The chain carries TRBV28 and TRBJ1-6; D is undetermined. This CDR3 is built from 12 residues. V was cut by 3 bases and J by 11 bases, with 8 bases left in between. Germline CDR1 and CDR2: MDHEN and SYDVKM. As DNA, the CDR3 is TGTGCCAGCAGTTTCGAACGAGCACCCCTCCACTTT. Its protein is CASSFERAPLHF.

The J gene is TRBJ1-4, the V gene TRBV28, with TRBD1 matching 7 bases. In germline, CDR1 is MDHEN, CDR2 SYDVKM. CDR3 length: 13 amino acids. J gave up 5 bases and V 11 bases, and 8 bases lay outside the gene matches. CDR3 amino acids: CAGGTANNEKLFF. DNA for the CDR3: TGTGCCGGGGGGACAGCTAACAATGAAAAACTGTTTTTT.

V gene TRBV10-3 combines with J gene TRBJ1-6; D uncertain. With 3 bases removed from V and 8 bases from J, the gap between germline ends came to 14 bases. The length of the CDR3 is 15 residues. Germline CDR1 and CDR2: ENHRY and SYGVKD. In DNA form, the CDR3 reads TGTGCCATCAGTGATTCAGGCAGCACCTATTCACCCCTCCACTTT. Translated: CAISDSGSTYSPLHF.

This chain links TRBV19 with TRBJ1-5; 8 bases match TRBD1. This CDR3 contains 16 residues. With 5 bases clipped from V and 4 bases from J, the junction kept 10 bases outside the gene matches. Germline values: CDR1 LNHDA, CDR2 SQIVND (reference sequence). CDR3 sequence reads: CASSFETGVFNQPQHF. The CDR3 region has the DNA TGTGCCAGTAGTTTCGAGACAGGGGTTTTTAATCAGCCCCAGCATTTT.

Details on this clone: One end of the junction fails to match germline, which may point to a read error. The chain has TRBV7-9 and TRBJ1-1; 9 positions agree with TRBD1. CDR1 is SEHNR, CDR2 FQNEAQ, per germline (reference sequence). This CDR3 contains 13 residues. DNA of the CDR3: TGTTCCAGCAGCTTACAGGGGGCTACTGAAGCTTTCTTT. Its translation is CSSSLQGATEAFF.

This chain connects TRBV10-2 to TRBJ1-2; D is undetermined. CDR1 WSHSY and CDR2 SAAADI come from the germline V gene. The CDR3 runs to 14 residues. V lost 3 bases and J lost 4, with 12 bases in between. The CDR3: CASSDSRHPYGYTF. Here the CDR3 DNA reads TGCGCCAGCAGTGACTCTCGACACCCCTATGGCTACACCTTC.

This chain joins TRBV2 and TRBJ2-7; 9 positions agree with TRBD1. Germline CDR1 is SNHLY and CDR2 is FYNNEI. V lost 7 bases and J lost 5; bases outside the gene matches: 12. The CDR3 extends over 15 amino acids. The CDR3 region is CASIPTGGTGNEQYF. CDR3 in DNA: TGTGCCAGCATTCCTACCGGCGGGACAGGGAACGAGCAGTACTTC.

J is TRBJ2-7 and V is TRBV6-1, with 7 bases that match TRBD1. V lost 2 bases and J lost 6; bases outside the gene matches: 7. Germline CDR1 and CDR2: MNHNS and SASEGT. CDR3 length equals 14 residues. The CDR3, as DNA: TGTGCCAGCAGTGAATACGACAGGGCGATCGAGCAGTACTTC. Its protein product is CASSEYDRAIEQYF.

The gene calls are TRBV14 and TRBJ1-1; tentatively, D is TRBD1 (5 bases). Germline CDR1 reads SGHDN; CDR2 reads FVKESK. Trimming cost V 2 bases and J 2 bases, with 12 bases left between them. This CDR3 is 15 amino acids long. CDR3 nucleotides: TGTGCCAGCAGCCAATTAGAGACAGTCAACACTGAAGCTTTCTTT. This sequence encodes CASSQLETVNTEAFF.

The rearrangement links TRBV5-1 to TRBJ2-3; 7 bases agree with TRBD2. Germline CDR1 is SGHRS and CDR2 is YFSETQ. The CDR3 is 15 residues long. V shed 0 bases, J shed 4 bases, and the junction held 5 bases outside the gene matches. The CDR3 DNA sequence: TGCGCCAGCAGCTTGGGCGGGGGAAGGGCAGATACGCAGTATTTT. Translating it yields CASSLGGGRADTQYF.

In nucleotides, the CDR3 is TGTGCCAGCAGCGTAGAGGCAGGTTCTATGTTGTCAGATACGCAGTATTTT. Translating it yields CASSVEAGSMLSDTQYF. V and J are TRBV9 and TRBJ2-3, with D unclear. Germline lookup yields CDR1 SGDLS and CDR2 YYNGEE. The CDR3 has 17 residues. V was shortened by 0 bases and J by 4 bases, with 18 bases between the two germline ends.

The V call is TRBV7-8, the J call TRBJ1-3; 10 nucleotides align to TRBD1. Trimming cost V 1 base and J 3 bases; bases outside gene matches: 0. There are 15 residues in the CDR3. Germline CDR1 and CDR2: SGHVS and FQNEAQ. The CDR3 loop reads CASSLGTGGGNTIYF. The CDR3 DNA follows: TGTGCCAGCAGCTTAGGGACAGGGGGTGGAAACACCATATATTTT.

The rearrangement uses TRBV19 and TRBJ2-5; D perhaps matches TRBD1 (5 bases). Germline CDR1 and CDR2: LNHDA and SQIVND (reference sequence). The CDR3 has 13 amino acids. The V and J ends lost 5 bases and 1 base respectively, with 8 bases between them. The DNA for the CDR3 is TGTGCCAGTAGTTGGCAGGGCCAAGAGACCCAGTACTTC. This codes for CASSWQGQETQYF.

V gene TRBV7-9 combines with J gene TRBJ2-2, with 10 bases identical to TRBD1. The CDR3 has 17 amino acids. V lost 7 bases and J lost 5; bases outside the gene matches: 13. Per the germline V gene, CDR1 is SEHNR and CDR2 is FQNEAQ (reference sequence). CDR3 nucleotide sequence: TGTGCCAGCACCTCCACAGAAGACAGGGGGCGGACCGGGGAGCTGTTTTTT. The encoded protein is CASTSTEDRGRTGELFF.

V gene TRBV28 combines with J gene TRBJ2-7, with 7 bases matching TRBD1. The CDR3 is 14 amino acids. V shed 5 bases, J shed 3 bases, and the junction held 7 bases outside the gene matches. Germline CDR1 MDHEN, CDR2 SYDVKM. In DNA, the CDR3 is TGTGCCAGCAGTCTCACGGGACAGCTCTACGAGCAGTACTTC. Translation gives CASSLTGQLYEQYF.